The T cell receptor beta chain under discussion was sequenced for a study of T cell clonotyping in hematopoietic cell transplantation. The time point was: recipient sample about 28 days before transplant, after cytoreduction. Recipients were bled about 28 days pretransplant and at posttransplant days 30, 100, 180. Germline V gene data show CDR1 as MNHEY and CDR2 as SVGAGI. The CDR3 length is 14 residues. Trimming took 2 bases from V and 3 from J; bases not matched to a gene: 2. Findings and caveats of the study: At the given depth, recipient repertoires were over 95% de novo clonotypes. Recipient TCR diversity dropped after transplant; expanded clonotypes rose from day 30 to 180. Higher Inverse Simpson Index values in graft donor and pretransplant recipient predicted broader posttransplant TCR diversity.

This clone was observed once. Antigen unknown. Sequencing used immunoSEQ multiplex PCR; TCRdb keeps in-frame clones, though not all of them. Of approximately 28,000 clones in the sample, approximately 80% were seen once. The receptor was derived from a woman aged 55-75 years with acute myeloid leukemia. Some clones in this sample may be carry-over from other donors' samples. V and J are TRBV6-5 and TRBJ2-3; 7 bases line up with TRBD1. Specimen: peripheral blood mononuclear cells, collected before stem cell transplant. The CDR3: CASSYGTETDTQYF. The DNA for the CDR3 is TGTGCCAGCAGTTACGGGACAGAAACAGATACGCAGTATTTT.